Shown below are 28 T cell receptor beta chains from a single sample sequenced in a study of T cells in Graves' hyperthyroidism and ophthalmopathy. From RNA transcripts, TCR beta CDR3 regions were amplified. A set of HTBI primers served as the primers for a first-round RT-PCR of the TCR CDR3. TCRdb re-derived calls from the multiplex PCR reads in MiXCR, one entry per CDR3 protein. The sample consists of a few hundred thousand distinct CDR3 sequences, 15% to 17% of them appearing once. Sequenced: blood. Receptors were obtained from a woman aged 25 to 39 with Graves' hyperthyroidism.

This clonotype was counted ten times or more. The chain uses TRBV2 and TRBJ1-1; D unclear. This CDR3 is 13 amino acids long. V dropped 9 bases and J dropped 4 bases, with 15 bases sitting between them. CDR1 and CDR2 (germline): SNHLY, FYNNEI. The DNA of the CDR3 is TGTGCCAGTCAAGAGATGGTCCGCACTGAAGCTTTCTTT. Protein: CASQEMVRTEAFF.

This clonotype was recorded at least ten times. This chain uses TRBV7-2 with TRBJ2-3; D is unclear. The CDR3 contains 12 residues. Trimming left V 2 bases short and J 10 bases short, with 10 bases between. Germline CDR1 and CDR2: SGHTA and FQGNSA. The CDR3 DNA reads TGTGCCAGCAGCTTAACGGGCGAGGCGCAGTATTTT. Encoded protein: CASSLTGEAQYF. The full variable domain, its missing parts supplied by reference TRBV7-2 and TRBJ2-3, is GAGVSQSPSNKVTEKGKDVELRCDPISGHTALYWYRQSLGQGLEFLIYFQGNSAPDKSGLPSDRFSAERTGGSVSTLTIQRTQQEDSAVYLCASSLTGEAQYFGPGTRLTVL.

This clonotype showed up just a few times. The chain joins TRBV4-1 to TRBJ2-7; 7 bases line up with TRBD1. Germline CDR1 is MGHRA and CDR2 is YSYEKL. V was pared by 2 bases and J by 0 bases, with 4 bases of the junction left unmatched. The CDR3 has 15 residues. CDR3 nucleotide sequence: TGCGCCAGCAGCCAATTGGACAGGACCTCCTACGAGCAGTACTTC. This codes for CASSQLDRTSYEQYF.

The CDR3 nucleotides are TGTGCCACCAGCAGAGATAACGGGGCAACTAATGAAAAACTGTTTTTT. It specifies CATSRDNGATNEKLFF. The chain is built from TRBV15 and TRBJ1-4; no definite D call. Germline V gene data show CDR1 as LNHNV and CDR2 as YYDKDF (reference sequence). V lost 0 bases, J lost 0 bases, and 8 bases lay in between. CDR3 size: 16 residues.

About this clonotype: With a much larger clone just one base away, this may be a read error. The conserved phenylalanine or tryptophan normally closing the CDR3 is absent here, so this likely arose from a read error. The chain couples TRBV11-2 to TRBJ1-5; D is unresolved. The CDR3 is 15 residues long. Germline loops: CDR1 SGHAT, CDR2 FQNNGV. Trimming took 5 bases from V and 7 from J, leaving 18 bases between them. The CDR3 DNA is TGTGCCAGCAGCCGCTCATATAAGACATCCCAGCCCCAGCATCTT. Translating gives CASSRSYKTSQPQHL.

This clonotype was detected a few times. In DNA form, the CDR3 reads TGTGCCAGCAGCACCCGAGGGGGGGCACGGGACACTGAAGCTTTCTTT. Translation: CASSTRGGARDTEAFF. The rearrangement links TRBV3-1 to TRBJ1-1, with D possibly being TRBD1 (6 bases). CDR1 LGHDT and CDR2 YNNKEL come from the germline V gene (reference sequence). Trimming removed 5 bases from V and 3 bases from J, with 19 bases in between. This CDR3 has 16 residues.

This clonotype showed up just a few times. V is TRBV5-1 and J is TRBJ2-3; 12 bases are shared with TRBD1. The CDR3 covers 17 residues. Germline assignment: CDR1 SGHRS and CDR2 YFSETQ. V was pared by 0 bases and J by 3 bases, with 5 bases of the junction left unmatched. CDR3 loop: CASSLVTGQGATDTQYF. The DNA for the CDR3 is TGCGCCAGCAGCTTGGTGACGGGACAGGGGGCGACAGATACGCAGTATTTT.

This clonotype was recorded many times. This chain joins TRBV27 and TRBJ2-3; D not certain. Germline values: CDR1 MNHEY, CDR2 SMNVEV (reference sequence). This CDR3 comprises 16 residues. Between the trimmed V and J ends, which lost 6 bases and 0 bases, there was a span of 16 bases. The CDR3 coding sequence is TGTGCCAGCAGCAGTTTGGACCAACCTAGCACAGATACGCAGTATTTT. Its translation: CASSSLDQPSTDTQYF.

V is TRBV11-3 and J is TRBJ2-5, with 7 bases lining up with TRBD1. Looked up from germline, CDR1 is SGHNT and CDR2 is YENEEA. V trimming: 4 bases; J trimming: 1 base; junction bases outside the gene matches: 3. The CDR3 has 14 residues. CDR3 DNA: TGTGCCAGCAGCTCCCGGGACAGCCAAGAGACCCAGTACTTC. The encoded protein is CASSSRDSQETQYF.

This clonotype was counted only a few times. V is TRBV3-1 and J is TRBJ1-3, with TRBD1 matching 8 bases. Trimming removed 6 bases from V and 6 bases from J; junction bases left unmatched: 4. The CDR3 consists of 13 residues. The V gene's germline CDR1 is LGHDT and CDR2 YNNKEL (reference sequence). CDR3 in DNA: TGTGCCAGCAGGCCGACAGGGGCAAACACCATATATTTT. Translated: CASRPTGANTIYF.

This clonotype was seen many times. A read error may produce the germline difference seen at one junction end. The V and J genes are TRBV20-1 and TRBJ2-1; 10 nucleotides align to TRBD1. The CDR3 loop spans 14 amino acids. Germline-derived CDR1 and CDR2 are DFQATT and SNEGSKA (reference sequence). CDR3 in DNA: TGCAGTGCTGGAGACAGGGGGCTGGGGGATGAGCAGTTCTTC. Encoded protein: CSAGDRGLGDEQFF.

This clonotype came up many times. The rearrangement joins TRBV11-1 to TRBJ2-1; D possibly corresponds to TRBD2 (6 bases). Germline V CDR1 and CDR2: SGHAT, FQDESV (reference sequence). The CDR3 totals 13 residues. The V gene lost 3 bases and the J gene lost 8 bases, with 11 bases spanning the gap. CDR3 region: CASSLAGLDEQFF. Here the CDR3 DNA reads TGTGCCAGCAGCTTGGCGGGGCTTGATGAGCAGTTCTTC.

The chain uses TRBV27 and TRBJ2-7, with 7 bases aligning to TRBD2. Germline CDR1 MNHEY, CDR2 SMNVEV (reference sequence). The CDR3 runs 15 residues. The V and J ends lost 6 bases and 3 bases, in that order; junction bases with no gene match: 11. The CDR3 is CASRRAGVGYYEQYF. CDR3 coding DNA: TGTGCCAGCAGAAGGGCGGGGGTGGGTTACTACGAGCAGTACTTC.

This clonotype appeared a few times. The chain has TRBV28 and TRBJ1-2, with D unresolved. CDR1 and CDR2 from the germline V gene are MDHEN and SYDVKM. The CDR3 covers 15 residues. V was trimmed by 3 bases and J by 8 bases, leaving 19 bases between them. In DNA form, the CDR3 reads TGTGCCAGCAGTTTTAATGGCAGGACCATTGGGGGCTACACCTTC. It specifies CASSFNGRTIGGYTF.

The CDR3, as DNA: TGTGCCAGCAGCCCTGGGAACTTCGACGAGCAGTACTTC. Protein: CASSPGNFDEQYF. The chain uses TRBV7-9 and TRBJ2-7; no reliable D call. The CDR3 extends over 13 amino acids. CDR1 SEHNR and CDR2 FQNEAQ come from the germline V gene (reference sequence). The germline V and J ends were trimmed by 5 bases and 5 bases, with 13 bases remaining between them.

This chain uses TRBV29-1 with TRBJ2-2, with 7 bases that match TRBD1. The V gene's germline CDR1 is SQVTM and CDR2 ANQGSEA. The CDR3 consists of 14 residues. The J segment lost 1 base and the V segment lost 4 bases, leaving 3 bases of the junction unmatched. In DNA form, the CDR3 reads TGCAGCGTTGTGGGACAGTTGAACACCGGGGAGCTGTTTTTT. Its translation: CSVVGQLNTGELFF.

This clonotype has only a few counts. The rearrangement links TRBV20-1 to TRBJ1-6, with 9 bases that match TRBD1. Germline loops: CDR1 DFQATT, CDR2 SNEGSKA (reference sequence). CDR3 length equals 14 residues. V trimming: 4 bases; J trimming: 5 bases; junction bases outside the gene matches: 3. DNA for the CDR3: TGCAGTGCTACCAGGACAGGGGATAATTCACCCCTCCACTTT. Amino acids: CSATRTGDNSPLHF.

This clonotype was observed many times. This rearrangement joins TRBV6-2 or TRBV6-3 to TRBJ2-5; tentatively, D is TRBD2 (5 bases). The CDR3 has 18 amino acids. Germline V gives CDR1 MNHEY, CDR2 SVGEGT. Deletions cut 2 bases from V and 0 bases from J, with 19 bases between. The CDR3 DNA reads TGTGCCAGCAGTTACGTCGTGGCGGGTGCCTCCCACCAAGAGACCCAGTACTTC. Translation: CASSYVVAGASHQETQYF.

This clonotype was seen ten or more times. The chain recombines TRBV7-2 with TRBJ1-4; possibly TRBD1 for D (5 bases). Trimming removed 7 bases at V and 7 bases at J, with 16 bases between. Germline V gene data show CDR1 as SGHTA and CDR2 as FQGNSA. The CDR3 is 14 amino acids. CDR3 in amino acids: CASTSWGGGEKLFF. CDR3 nucleotide sequence: TGTGCCAGCACATCATGGGGCGGAGGTGAAAAACTGTTTTTT.

There are many counts of this clonotype. CDR3 in DNA: TGCAGTGCTAGAGAGCCCGGGACTGACTACAATGAGCAGTTCTTC. The encoded protein is CSAREPGTDYNEQFF. The genes are TRBV20-1 and TRBJ2-1; a weak D match, TRBD2 (6 bases). Between the trimmed V and J ends, which lost 0 bases and 3 bases, there was a span of 12 bases. CDR3 length: 15 residues. CDR1 is DFQATT, CDR2 SNEGSKA, per germline (reference sequence).

This clonotype has just a few counts. V gene TRBV5-1 combines with J gene TRBJ1-1, with D hard to call. Germline-derived CDR1 and CDR2 are SGHRS and YFSETQ. Trimming took 4 bases from V and 0 from J, leaving 16 bases between them. This CDR3 is 16 amino acids long. DNA of the CDR3: TGCGCCAGCAGCCGGACGGGCACAACGATGAACACTGAAGCTTTCTTT. Translation: CASSRTGTTMNTEAFF.

There are a few counts of this clonotype. The chain recombines TRBV6-2 or TRBV6-3 with TRBJ2-5; 11 nucleotides match TRBD2. CDR1 is MNHEY and CDR2 is SVGEGT in the germline V gene. The V and J ends lost 6 bases and 0 bases, in that order; junction bases with no gene match: 6. CDR3 length: 16 amino acids. This CDR3 reads CASRRGLADYQETQYF. CDR3 in DNA: TGTGCCAGCAGGAGGGGACTAGCGGATTACCAAGAGACCCAGTACTTC.

This clonotype has only a few counts. The chain uses TRBV10-2 and TRBJ2-1; possibly TRBD1 or TRBD2 for D (5 bases each). CDR1 and CDR2 from the germline V gene are WSHSY and SAAADI. Trimming removed 2 bases at V and 5 bases at J, with 16 bases between. The CDR3 spans 16 residues. The CDR3 DNA sequence: TGCGCCAGCAGTGAGAATCCGGGACCGTTGGACAATGAGCAGTTCTTC. Translated, it gives CASSENPGPLDNEQFF.

This clonotype was seen ten or more times. This rearrangement joins TRBV28 to TRBJ2-1, with D perhaps given as TRBD1 or TRBD2 (5 bases each). The CDR3 sequence is 16 residues long. Germline CDR1 reads MDHEN; CDR2 reads SYDVKM. V lost 3 bases to trimming and J lost 4 bases, with 16 bases between them. The CDR3 coding sequence is TGTGCCAGCAGTTTGAGGGGCGGTGGGGGTTACAATGAGCAGTTCTTC. This sequence encodes CASSLRGGGGYNEQFF.

This clonotype was seen ten or more times. This chain connects TRBV10-3 to TRBJ2-7; TRBD1 aligns across 9 bases. The ends lost 3 bases at V and 0 bases at J; junction bases unmatched: 3. Germline V gives CDR1 ENHRY, CDR2 SYGVKD. The CDR3 has 15 amino acids. CDR3 sequence reads: CAISEGTGSSYEQYF. CDR3 nucleotide sequence: TGTGCCATCAGTGAAGGGACAGGGAGCTCCTACGAGCAGTACTTC.

The rearrangement uses TRBV6-1 and TRBJ2-2, with 10 bases aligning to TRBD1. Germline V gene sequence: CDR1 MNHNS, CDR2 SASEGT. CDR3 length equals 16 residues. V lost 5 bases to trimming and J lost 6 bases; unmatched junction nucleotides: 9. This CDR3 is CASSYRDRGGAGELFF. CDR3 nucleotide sequence: TGTGCCAGCAGTTATAGGGACAGGGGAGGAGCCGGGGAGCTGTTTTTT.

The CDR3 coding sequence is TGTGCCAGTAGTATAGCCCTCTCCTACGAGCAGTACTTC. Amino acid sequence: CASSIALSYEQYF. The rearrangement links TRBV19 to TRBJ2-7; D gene uncertain. Deletions cut 1 base from V and 0 bases from J, with 4 bases between. This CDR3 is 13 amino acids long. In germline, CDR1 is LNHDA, CDR2 SQIVND (reference sequence).

The table lists this clonotype with many counts. The chain employs TRBV13 and TRBJ2-7, with 10 bases aligning to TRBD2. This CDR3 has 16 amino acids. Trimming removed 4 bases from V and 5 bases from J; junction bases left unmatched: 11. Looked up from germline, CDR1 is PRHDT and CDR2 is FYEKMQ (reference sequence). In DNA form, the CDR3 reads TGTGCCAGCAGCTCCACGGGCAGCGGGAGGGAGGACGAGCAGTACTTC. Amino acid sequence: CASSSTGSGREDEQYF.